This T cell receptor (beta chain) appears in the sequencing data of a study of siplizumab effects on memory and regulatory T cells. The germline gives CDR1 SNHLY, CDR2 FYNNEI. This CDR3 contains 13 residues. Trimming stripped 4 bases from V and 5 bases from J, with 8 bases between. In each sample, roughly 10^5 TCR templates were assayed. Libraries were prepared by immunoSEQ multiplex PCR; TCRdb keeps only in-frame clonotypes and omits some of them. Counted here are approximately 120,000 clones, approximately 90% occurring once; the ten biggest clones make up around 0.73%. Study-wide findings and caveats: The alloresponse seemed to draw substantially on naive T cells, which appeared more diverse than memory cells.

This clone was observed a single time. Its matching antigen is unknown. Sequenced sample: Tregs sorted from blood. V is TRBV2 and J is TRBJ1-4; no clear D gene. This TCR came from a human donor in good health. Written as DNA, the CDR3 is TGTGCCAGCAGTGGCAGACGAAATGAAAAACTGTTTTTT. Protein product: CASSGRRNEKLFF. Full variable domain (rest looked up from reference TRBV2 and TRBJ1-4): EPEVTQTPSHQVTQMGQEVILRCVPISNHLYFYWYRQILGQKVEFLVSFYNNEISEKSEIFDDQFSVERPDGSNFTLKIRSTKLEDSAMYFCASSGRRNEKLFFGSGTQLSVL.